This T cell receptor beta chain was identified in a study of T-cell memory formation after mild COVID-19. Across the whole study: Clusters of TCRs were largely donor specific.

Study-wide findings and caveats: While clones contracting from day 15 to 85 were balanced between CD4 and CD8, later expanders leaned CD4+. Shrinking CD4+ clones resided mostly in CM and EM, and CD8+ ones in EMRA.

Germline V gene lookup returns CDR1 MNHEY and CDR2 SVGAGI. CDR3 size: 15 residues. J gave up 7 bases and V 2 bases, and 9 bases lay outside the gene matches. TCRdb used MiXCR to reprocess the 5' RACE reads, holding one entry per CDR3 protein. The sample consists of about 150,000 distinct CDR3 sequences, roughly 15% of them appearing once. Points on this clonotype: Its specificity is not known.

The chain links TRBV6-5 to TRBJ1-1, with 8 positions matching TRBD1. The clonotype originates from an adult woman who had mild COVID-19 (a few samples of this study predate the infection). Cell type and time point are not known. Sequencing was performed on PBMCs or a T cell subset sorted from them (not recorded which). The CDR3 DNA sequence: TGTGCCAGCAGTTACAAACGGACAGGGAATGGTGAAGCTTTCTTT. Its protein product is CASSYKRTGNGEAFF.